Listed below are T cell receptor beta chains from one sample, sequenced in a study of CD8 T cells in Susac syndrome. TCRdb redid the calling of the immunoSEQ multiplex PCR reads with MiXCR, one entry per CDR3 protein. This sample carries approximately 230,000 distinct CDR3 sequences, around 95% of them seen once, and the ten largest clones take roughly 0.07%. Sequenced sample: CD4+ T cells from PBMCs. All receptors come from a human donor with multiple sclerosis. CDR3s include the opening cysteine and the closing phenylalanine or tryptophan. The order of the fields is V gene, CDR3 protein.

V gene: TRBV14
CDR3 protein: CASSRDRNTEAFF

V gene: TRBV29-1
CDR3 protein: CSVDRAGGSTDTQYF

V gene: TRBV29-1
CDR3 protein: CSVENPDTDITDTQYF

V gene: TRBV9
CDR3 protein: CASSVEVRGRQFF

V gene: TRBV4-1
CDR3 protein: CASSPGETASYGYTF

V gene: TRBV7-6
CDR3 protein: CASSLALAGVADTQYF

V gene: TRBV5-1
CDR3 protein: CASSLAVSAGGNEQFF

V gene: TRBV4-2
CDR3 protein: CASSQASGVSYEQYF

V gene: TRBV5-1
CDR3 protein: CASSPLLQGYSDTQYF

V gene: TRBV4-1
CDR3 protein: CASSQVGARETQYF

V gene: TRBV30
CDR3 protein: CAWRLHENTEAFF

V gene: TRBV23-1
CDR3 protein: CASGPRGHHYEQYF

V gene: TRBV7-2
CDR3 protein: CASSLRGSLATDTQYF

V gene: TRBV6-2/TRBV6-3
CDR3 protein: CASSPPFENEQFF

V gene: TRBV19
CDR3 protein: CASSRPSEPGPNTEAFF

V gene: TRBV24-1
CDR3 protein: CATSEGPPGGELFF

V gene: TRBV13
CDR3 protein: CASRKAGGTDTQYF

V gene: TRBV18
CDR3 protein: CASSREPATDTQYF

V gene: TRBV11-3
CDR3 protein: CASSFTPNSADTQYF

V gene: TRBV5-4
CDR3 protein: CASSLDTQRVYEQYF

V gene: TRBV11-2
CDR3 protein: CASSLGLAGGRQETQYF

V gene: TRBV7-2
CDR3 protein: CASMGDVNRESGYTF

V gene: TRBV28
CDR3 protein: CASSPTGTDSPLHF

V gene: TRBV5-6
CDR3 protein: CASSLRSKETQYF

V gene: TRBV7-9
CDR3 protein: CASSSRRTGANTGELFF

V gene: TRBV20-1
CDR3 protein: CSAPEGKSTEAFF

V gene: TRBV6-5
CDR3 protein: CASSYSGLDRGRDSSRNEQFF

V gene: TRBV12-3/TRBV12-4
CDR3 protein: CASSLRQGGETQYF

V gene: TRBV4-1
CDR3 protein: CASSQGAQKSNYGYTF

V gene: TRBV30
CDR3 protein: CAWSVQDPLQFF

V gene: TRBV19
CDR3 protein: CASSMVGGTGGANVLTF

V gene: TRBV7-8
CDR3 protein: CASSLAFQPQHF

V gene: TRBV3-1
CDR3 protein: CASSQDNSGTEAFF

V gene: TRBV19
CDR3 protein: CASSIDPGPLYSNQPQHF

V gene: TRBV20-1
CDR3 protein: CSVSRSGGETQYF

V gene: TRBV15
CDR3 protein: CATSRPGQGRDEQYF